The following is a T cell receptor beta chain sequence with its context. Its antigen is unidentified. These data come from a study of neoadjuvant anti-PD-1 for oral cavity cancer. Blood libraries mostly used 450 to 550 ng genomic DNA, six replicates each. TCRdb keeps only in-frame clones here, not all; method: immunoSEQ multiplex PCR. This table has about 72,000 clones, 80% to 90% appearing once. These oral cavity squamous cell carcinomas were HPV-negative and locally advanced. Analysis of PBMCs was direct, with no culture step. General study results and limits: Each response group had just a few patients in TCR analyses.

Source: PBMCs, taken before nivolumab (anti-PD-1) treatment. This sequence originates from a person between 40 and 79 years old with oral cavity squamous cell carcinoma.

The CDR3 is CASSAGFGGDYEQYF. CDR3 in DNA: TGTGCCAGCAGCGCGGGGTTCGGGGGAGACTACGAGCAGTACTTC. The chain joins TRBV5-4 to TRBJ2-7; tentatively, D is TRBD2 (6 bases). V was clipped by 4 bases and J by 3 bases, with 17 bases between them. Germline V gene lookup returns CDR1 SGHNT and CDR2 YYREEE (reference sequence). This CDR3 is built from 15 residues. The full variable domain, completed using reference TRBV5-4 and TRBJ2-7, is ETGVTQSPTHLIKTRGQQVTLRCSSQSGHNTVSWYQQALGQGPQFIFQYYREEENGRGNFPPRFSGLQFPNYSSELNVNALELDDSALYLCASSAGFGGDYEQYFGPGTRLTVT.